Presented here are 17 T cell receptor beta chains from one specimen sequenced in a study of blood T cell repertoires in COVID-19. Profiling relied on immunoSEQ multiplex PCR, and the TCRdb table lists in-frame clones only, not all of them. The data hold just over 300,000 clones, with 85% to 90% observed a single time. The specimen sequenced was PBMCs or T cells enriched from blood (not recorded which). All receptors derive from a man younger than 40 who had recovered from COVID-19.

This clone showed up just a few times. The gene calls are TRBV5-6 and TRBJ2-2; possible D gene TRBD2, 5 bases. This CDR3 spans 13 amino acids. Trimming cost V 0 bases and J 8 bases, with 8 bases left between them. Germline V lookup: CDR1 SGHDT, CDR2 YYEEEE. CDR3 nucleotides: TGTGCCAGCAGCTTGGGAGGGCCTGGGGAGCTGTTTTTT. Translating gives CASSLGGPGELFF.

V and J are TRBV5-4 and TRBJ1-2; 11 positions agree with TRBD1. The J segment lost 3 bases and the V segment lost 3 bases, leaving 4 bases of the junction unmatched. This CDR3 is 15 amino acids long. The germline V gene encodes CDR1 SGHNT and CDR2 YYREEE (reference sequence). The CDR3 here is CASSSEGQGDYGYTF. In nucleotides, the CDR3 is TGTGCCAGCAGCTCCGAGGGACAGGGGGACTATGGCTACACCTTC.

The gene calls are TRBV5-4 and TRBJ2-6, with unresolved D. The CDR3 length is 16 residues. Per the germline V gene, CDR1 is SGHNT and CDR2 is YYREEE (reference sequence). Trimming removed 0 bases from V and 1 base from J, with 8 bases in between. DNA for the CDR3: TGTGCCAGCAGCTTGGCGTCACATTCTGGGGCCAACGTCCTGACTTTC. This gives the protein CASSLASHSGANVLTF.

The V call is TRBV3-1 (or the pseudogene TRBV3-2), the J call TRBJ2-7, with unresolved D. The CDR3 has 14 residues. The germline CDR1 and CDR2 sequences are LGHDT and YNNKEL (reference sequence). Trimming left V 3 bases short and J 1 base short, with 10 bases between. The DNA for the CDR3 is TGTGCCAGCAGCCATCCTACGCCGTCCTACGAGCAGTACTTC. Translating it yields CASSHPTPSYEQYF.

This chain links TRBV14 with TRBJ2-5; unclear D gene. This CDR3 region has 17 residues. CDR1 SGHDN and CDR2 FVKESK come from the germline V gene. The V gene lost 1 base and the J gene lost 2 bases, with 17 bases spanning the gap. The chain's CDR3 is CASSQGSFRSLQETQYF. The CDR3 DNA is TGTGCCAGCAGCCAAGGGTCCTTCCGGAGCCTACAAGAGACCCAGTACTTC.

The chain is built from TRBV5-1 and TRBJ2-1, with TRBD2 matching 12 bases. Germline CDR1 SGHRS, CDR2 YFSETQ. V dropped 2 bases and J dropped 4; count of bases not matched to a gene: 4. The CDR3 is 16 residues long. The CDR3 region is CASSFTSGGRYNEQFF. The CDR3, as DNA: TGCGCCAGCAGCTTTACTAGCGGGGGGAGGTACAATGAGCAGTTCTTC.

This chain links TRBV12-3 or TRBV12-4 with TRBJ1-5; a weak D match, TRBD1 (6 bases). V lost 3 bases and J 7 bases, leaving 10 bases between the germline ends. This CDR3 is 13 amino acids long. CDR3 sequence reads: CASSFQGSQPQHF. DNA of the CDR3: TGTGCCAGCAGTTTTCAGGGGAGCCAGCCCCAGCATTTT.

V gene TRBV6-5 combines with J gene TRBJ1-3; weak D call: TRBD1 (6 bases). Per the germline V gene, CDR1 is MNHEY and CDR2 is SVGAGI. Trimming stripped 6 bases from V and 0 bases from J, with 12 bases between. This CDR3 comprises 15 residues. DNA of the CDR3: TGTGCCAGCAGCATCGGACAGAGCTCTGGAAACACCATATATTTT. Its protein is CASSIGQSSGNTIYF.

V gene TRBV11-3 combines with J gene TRBJ1-1; 7 bases are shared with TRBD1. The CDR3 covers 13 residues. Germline lookup yields CDR1 SGHNT and CDR2 YENEEA. V dropped 2 bases and J dropped 5; count of bases not matched to a gene: 2. CDR3 sequence reads: CASSLTGETEAFF. For the CDR3, the DNA is TGTGCCAGCAGCTTAACAGGGGAGACTGAAGCTTTCTTT.

In its sample, this clone was seen a few times. V gene TRBV24-1 combines with J gene TRBJ1-1; D is ambiguous. The CDR3 totals 12 residues. Germline CDR1 KGHDR, CDR2 SFDVKD. V was shortened by 5 bases and J by 1 base, with 4 bases between the two germline ends. The DNA of the CDR3 is TGTGCCACCAGTGGACAGAACACTGAAGCTTTCTTT. Protein sequence: CATSGQNTEAFF.

CDR3 sequence: CASSLVSGHQPQHF. The CDR3 nucleotides are TGTGCCAGCAGCTTGGTTAGCGGTCATCAGCCCCAGCATTTT. J is TRBJ1-5 and V is TRBV5-5; D not certain. Germline-derived CDR1 and CDR2 are SGHKS and YYEKEE (reference sequence). The CDR3 is 14 amino acids. V dropped 0 bases and J dropped 5 bases, with 9 bases sitting between them.

The chain recombines TRBV28 with TRBJ1-5; tentative D call: TRBD1 (6 bases). Germline CDR1 is MDHEN and CDR2 is SYDVKM. Trimming shortened V by 6 bases and J by 7 bases, and 13 bases separated the two germline ends. This CDR3 region has 13 residues. The CDR3 bases are TGTGCCAGCAGAGTGCAGGGGAAGCAGCCCCAGCATTTT. Translated, it gives CASRVQGKQPQHF.

The chain joins TRBV18 to TRBJ1-5; 8 nucleotides match TRBD1. This CDR3 contains 15 residues. After removal of 1 base from V and 5 bases from J, the junction contained 4 bases not matched to a gene. The germline V gene has CDR1 KGHSH and CDR2 LQKENI. CDR3 in amino acids: CASSPLPGQDQPQHF. The CDR3 coding sequence is TGTGCCAGCTCACCACTACCGGGACAGGATCAGCCCCAGCATTTT.

The chain carries TRBV2 and TRBJ2-1; D may be TRBD1 (5 bases). V was cut by 4 bases and J by 7 bases, with 14 bases left in between. There are 14 residues in the CDR3. Germline loops: CDR1 SNHLY, CDR2 FYNNEI. DNA for the CDR3: TGTGCCAGCAGTGGGGGCGTGAGTGGGAATGAGCAGTTCTTC. It translates to CASSGGVSGNEQFF.

The chain has TRBV6-5 and TRBJ1-4, with D maybe TRBD1 (5 bases). V was clipped by 11 bases and J by 8 bases, with 15 bases between them. The CDR3 extends over 12 amino acids. Germline CDR1 reads MNHEY; CDR2 reads SVGAGI. Here the CDR3 DNA reads TGTGCCGCCCGGAGGGGCGAGGAAAAACTGTTTTTT. It codes for CAARRGEEKLFF.

This clone was detected only once. This rearrangement joins TRBV4-2 to TRBJ2-1; D is undetermined. V was cut by 1 base and J by 7 bases, with 14 bases left in between. From germline, CDR1 is LGHNA and CDR2 YNFKEQ. The CDR3 spans 15 residues. The CDR3, as DNA: TGTGCCAGCAGCCAAGGCCGTCTAGTCGGGAATGAGCAGTTCTTC. It codes for CASSQGRLVGNEQFF.

The chain has TRBV19 and TRBJ1-3, with D unclear. The V gene's germline CDR1 is LNHDA and CDR2 SQIVND (reference sequence). CDR3 length equals 13 residues. V shed 7 bases and J shed 8 bases, with 15 bases lying between them. CDR3 nucleotide sequence: TGTGCCAGTAACCTCCGATTTAGTGACACCATATATTTT. Protein product: CASNLRFSDTIYF. Based on the CDR3 plus reference TRBV19 and TRBJ1-3, the full variable domain is DGGITQSPKYLFRKEGQNVTLSCEQNLNHDAMYWYRQDPGQGLRLIYYSQIVNDFQKGDIAEGYSVSREKKESFPLTVTSAQKNPTAFYLCASNLRFSDTIYFGEGSWLTVV.